This passage covers 8 T cell receptor beta chains from one sample sequenced in a study of regulatory T cells in long-lasting Graves disease. Time point of the sample: newly diagnosed GD, antithyroid drugs for less than 3 months. The TCR library was prepared using RNA isolated from PBMCs. Sequencing libraries for TCR beta were prepared with iRepertoire HTBI primers and Arm-PCR of CDR3 regions. MiXCR, applied by TCRdb to the multiplex PCR reads, yields one record per CDR3 protein. The sample has about 430,000 distinct CDR3 sequences; approximately 15% are singletons. The sample was also reused in another study, on T cells in Graves' hyperthyroidism and ophthalmopathy.

Sequences were derived from peripheral blood mononuclear cells (PBMCs), sampled at new diagnosis, from a patient treated with antithyroid drugs. Source of these receptors: a woman in her thirties or forties with Graves disease.

This clonotype was recorded many times. The V call is TRBV7-9, the J call TRBJ1-2; perhaps TRBD1 as D (5 bases). Trimming shortened V by 2 bases and J by 4 bases, and 23 bases separated the two germline ends. The CDR3 loop spans 18 amino acids. In germline, CDR1 is SEHNR, CDR2 FQNEAQ (reference sequence). The CDR3, as DNA: TGTGCCAGCAGCTTAACACGCCCAGCGGGGGTGCTGGGCTATGGCTACACCTTC. As protein: CASSLTRPAGVLGYGYTF.

This clonotype was recorded a few times. This chain links TRBV7-8 with TRBJ2-3; 14 nucleotides agree with TRBD2. Trimming removed 5 bases from V and 4 bases from J; junction bases left unmatched: 5. The CDR3 is 16 residues long. The V gene's germline CDR1 is SGHVS and CDR2 FQNEAQ. The CDR3 protein is CASSGTSGSWADTQYF. In DNA form, the CDR3 reads TGTGCCAGCAGCGGGACTAGCGGGAGTTGGGCAGATACGCAGTATTTT.

At least ten counts were recorded for this clonotype. The chain couples TRBV5-1 to TRBJ2-1; 7 nucleotides align to TRBD1. Germline CDR1 SGHRS, CDR2 YFSETQ. The CDR3 length is 15 residues. V trimming: 4 bases; J trimming: 0 bases; junction bases outside the gene matches: 4. The CDR3 bases are TGCGCCAGCAGCCCCCGGGACAGCTCCTACAATGAGCAGTTCTTC. Its translation: CASSPRDSSYNEQFF.

This clonotype was recorded many times. The gene calls are TRBV20-1 and TRBJ1-1; no clear D gene. Trimming cost V 0 bases and J 5 bases, with 16 bases left between them. CDR3 length: 15 residues. Germline CDR1 is DFQATT and CDR2 is SNEGSKA (reference sequence). The CDR3 spells CSARDVTAGGTEAFF. For the CDR3, the DNA is TGCAGTGCTAGAGATGTCACCGCCGGTGGAACTGAAGCTTTCTTT.

The chain has TRBV20-1 and TRBJ2-5; no clear D gene. From germline, CDR1 is DFQATT and CDR2 SNEGSKA (reference sequence). Trimming took 5 bases from V and 7 from J, leaving 20 bases between them. The CDR3 spans 14 residues. The CDR3 loop reads CSALPSATLGTQYF. The CDR3 DNA reads TGCAGTGCTCTCCCCTCCGCGACCCTAGGGACCCAGTACTTC.

In its sample, this clonotype was seen many times. The chain carries TRBV2 and TRBJ2-7, with a possible D match to TRBD1 (5 bases). This CDR3 comprises 14 residues. V was trimmed by 6 bases and J by 0 bases, leaving 12 bases between them. Germline CDR1 SNHLY, CDR2 FYNNEI. Here the CDR3 reads CASRGHGSSYEQYF. CDR3 nucleotide sequence: TGTGCCAGCAGGGGGCACGGCAGCTCCTACGAGCAGTACTTC.

This clonotype was recorded a few times. This chain links TRBV20-1 with TRBJ1-1; TRBD1 matches at 7 bases. Trimming cost V 3 bases and J 4 bases; bases outside gene matches: 5. Per the germline V gene, CDR1 is DFQATT and CDR2 is SNEGSKA (reference sequence). The CDR3 is made up of 13 amino acids. The CDR3 coding sequence is TGCAGTGCTAGCGGGACAGTAGCCACTGAAGCTTTCTTT. Translating gives CSASGTVATEAFF.

This clonotype occurred many times. This rearrangement joins TRBV7-8 to TRBJ2-7, with 7 bases matching TRBD2. The V gene's germline CDR1 is SGHVS and CDR2 FQNEAQ. The V segment lost 0 bases and the J segment 2 bases; nucleotides outside the gene matches: 7. This CDR3 region has 16 residues. CDR3: CASSLARGEHPYEQYF. The CDR3 region has the DNA TGTGCCAGCAGCTTAGCACGGGGGGAACATCCCTACGAGCAGTACTTC.